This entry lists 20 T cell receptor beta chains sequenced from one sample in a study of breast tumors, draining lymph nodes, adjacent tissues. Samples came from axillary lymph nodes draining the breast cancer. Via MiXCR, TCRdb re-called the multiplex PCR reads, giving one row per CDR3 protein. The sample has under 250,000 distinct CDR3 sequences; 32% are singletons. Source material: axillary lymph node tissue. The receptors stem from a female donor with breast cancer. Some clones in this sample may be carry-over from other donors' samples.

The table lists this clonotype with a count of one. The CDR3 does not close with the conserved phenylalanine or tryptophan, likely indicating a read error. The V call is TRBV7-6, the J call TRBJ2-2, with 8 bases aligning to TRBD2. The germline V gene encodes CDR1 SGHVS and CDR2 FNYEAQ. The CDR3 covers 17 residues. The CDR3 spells CASSLMGSGTVAGQLFS. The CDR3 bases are TGTGCCAGCAGCTTAATGGGTAGCGGGACCGTTGCCGGGCAGCTGTTTTCT.

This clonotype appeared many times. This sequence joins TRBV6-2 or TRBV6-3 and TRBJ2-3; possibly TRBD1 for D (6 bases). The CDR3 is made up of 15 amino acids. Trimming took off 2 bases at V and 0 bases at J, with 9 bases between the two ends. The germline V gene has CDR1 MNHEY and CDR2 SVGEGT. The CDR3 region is CASSYRQASTDTQYF. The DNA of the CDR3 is TGTGCCAGCAGTTACCGACAGGCTAGCACAGATACGCAGTATTTT.

The CDR3 loop is CASSYGSYEQYF. CDR3 coding DNA: TGTGCCAGCTCGTACGGGAGCTACGAGCAGTACTTC. The rearrangement joins TRBV25-1 to TRBJ2-7; the D gene is possibly TRBD2 (6 bases). This CDR3 comprises 12 residues. Trimming stripped 8 bases from V and 3 bases from J, with 11 bases between. Germline CDR1 and CDR2: MGHDK and SYGVNS.

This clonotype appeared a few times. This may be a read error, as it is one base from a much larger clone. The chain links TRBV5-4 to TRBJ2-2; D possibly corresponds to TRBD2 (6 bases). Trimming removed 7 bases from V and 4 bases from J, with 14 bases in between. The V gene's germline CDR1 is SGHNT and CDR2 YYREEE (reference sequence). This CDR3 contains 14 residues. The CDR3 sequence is CASGGLMTTGELFF. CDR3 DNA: TGTGCCAGCGGGGGACTTATGACCACCGGGGAGCTGTTTTTT.

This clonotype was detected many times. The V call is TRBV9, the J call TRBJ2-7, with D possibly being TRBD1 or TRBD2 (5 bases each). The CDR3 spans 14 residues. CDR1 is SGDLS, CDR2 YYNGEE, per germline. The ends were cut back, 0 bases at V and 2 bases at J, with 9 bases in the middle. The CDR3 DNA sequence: TGTGCCAGCAGCGTAGGGGGGAACCCCTACGAGCAGTACTTC. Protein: CASSVGGNPYEQYF.

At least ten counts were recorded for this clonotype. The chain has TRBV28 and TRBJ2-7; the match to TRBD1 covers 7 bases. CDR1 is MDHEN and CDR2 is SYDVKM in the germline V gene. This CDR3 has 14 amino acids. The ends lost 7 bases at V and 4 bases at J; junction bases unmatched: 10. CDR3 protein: CASTSRGRLYEQYF. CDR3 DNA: TGTGCCAGCACGTCGAGGGGGCGGCTGTACGAGCAGTACTTC.

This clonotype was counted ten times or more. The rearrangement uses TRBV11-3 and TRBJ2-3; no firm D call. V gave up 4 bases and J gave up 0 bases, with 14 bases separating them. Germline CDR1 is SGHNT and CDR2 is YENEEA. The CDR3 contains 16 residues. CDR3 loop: CASSSFSGPSTDTQYF. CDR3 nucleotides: TGTGCCAGCAGCTCATTCTCCGGGCCTAGCACAGATACGCAGTATTTT.

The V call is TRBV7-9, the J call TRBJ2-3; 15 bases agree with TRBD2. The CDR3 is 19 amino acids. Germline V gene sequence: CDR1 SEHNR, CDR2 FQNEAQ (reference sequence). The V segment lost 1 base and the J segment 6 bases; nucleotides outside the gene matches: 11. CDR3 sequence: CASSLEGLGLAGGPDTQYF. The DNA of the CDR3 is TGTGCCAGCAGCTTAGAAGGGTTGGGACTAGCGGGAGGACCGGATACGCAGTATTTT.

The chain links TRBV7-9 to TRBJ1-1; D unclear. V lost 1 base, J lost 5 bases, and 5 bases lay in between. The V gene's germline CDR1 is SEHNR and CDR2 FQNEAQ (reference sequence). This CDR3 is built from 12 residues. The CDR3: CASSLDRTEAFF. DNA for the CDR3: TGTGCCAGCAGCTTAGACAGAACTGAAGCTTTCTTT.

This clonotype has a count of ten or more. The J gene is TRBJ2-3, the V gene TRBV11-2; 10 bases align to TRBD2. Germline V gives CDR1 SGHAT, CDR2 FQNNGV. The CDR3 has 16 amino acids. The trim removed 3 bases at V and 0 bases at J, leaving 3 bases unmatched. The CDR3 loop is CASSFTSGMSTDTQYF. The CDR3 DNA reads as TGTGCCAGCAGCTTTACTAGCGGGATGAGCACAGATACGCAGTATTTT.

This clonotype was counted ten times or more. In DNA form, the CDR3 reads TGTGCCGGGCGAAGACAGGGCCAGGCCGGGGAGCTGTTTTTT. Translation: CAGRRQGQAGELFF. The chain is built from TRBV19 and TRBJ2-2; TRBD1 matches 7 bases. This CDR3 has 14 amino acids. Looked up from germline, CDR1 is LNHDA and CDR2 is SQIVND (reference sequence). V shed 11 bases and J 6 bases; nucleotides not matched to a gene: 12.

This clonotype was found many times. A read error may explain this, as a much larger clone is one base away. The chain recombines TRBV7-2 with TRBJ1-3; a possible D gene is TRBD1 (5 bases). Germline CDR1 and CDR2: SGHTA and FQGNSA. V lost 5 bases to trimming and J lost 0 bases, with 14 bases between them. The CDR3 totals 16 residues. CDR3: CASSRGLRDSGNTIYF. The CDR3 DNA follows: TGTGCCAGCAGCCGGGGACTGAGGGACTCTGGAAACACCATATATTTT. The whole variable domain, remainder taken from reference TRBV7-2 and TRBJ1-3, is GAGVSQSPSNKVTEKGKDVELRCDPISGHTALYWYRQSLGQGLEFLIYFQGNSAPDKSGLPSDRFSAERTGGSVSTLTIQRTQQEDSAVYLCASSRGLRDSGNTIYFGEGSWLTVV.

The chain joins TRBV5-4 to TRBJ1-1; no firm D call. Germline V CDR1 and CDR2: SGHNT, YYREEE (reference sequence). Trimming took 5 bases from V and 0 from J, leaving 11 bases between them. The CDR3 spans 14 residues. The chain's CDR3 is CASRIGLMNTEAFF. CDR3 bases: TGTGCCAGCAGGATCGGACTTATGAACACTGAAGCTTTCTTT.

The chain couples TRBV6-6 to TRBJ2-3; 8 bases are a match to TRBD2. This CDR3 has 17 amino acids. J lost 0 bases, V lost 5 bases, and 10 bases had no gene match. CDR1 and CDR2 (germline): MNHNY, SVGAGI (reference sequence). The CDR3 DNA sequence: TGTGCCAGCAGTCCCCCGGCTAGCGGGTCTAGCACAGATACGCAGTATTTT. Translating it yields CASSPPASGSSTDTQYF.

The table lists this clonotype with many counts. CDR3 sequence reads: CASSPLAGGSPDTQYF. As DNA, the CDR3 is TGTGCCAGCAGCCCATTAGCGGGAGGGTCCCCGGATACGCAGTATTTT. The chain uses TRBV13 and TRBJ2-3; TRBD2 matches 11 bases. This CDR3 is built from 16 residues. CDR1 is PRHDT, CDR2 FYEKMQ, per germline (reference sequence). J was trimmed by 6 bases and V by 5 bases; bases with no gene match: 10.

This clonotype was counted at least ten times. DNA for the CDR3: TGCAGTGCTAGAGATCTATGGAGGGGGACTTACGAGCAGTACTTC. Protein: CSARDLWRGTYEQYF. The V call is TRBV20-1, the J call TRBJ2-7; perhaps D is TRBD1 or TRBD2 (6 bases each). The CDR3 length is 15 residues. V lost 0 bases and J 4 bases, leaving 16 bases between the germline ends. Germline V CDR1 and CDR2: DFQATT, SNEGSKA (reference sequence).

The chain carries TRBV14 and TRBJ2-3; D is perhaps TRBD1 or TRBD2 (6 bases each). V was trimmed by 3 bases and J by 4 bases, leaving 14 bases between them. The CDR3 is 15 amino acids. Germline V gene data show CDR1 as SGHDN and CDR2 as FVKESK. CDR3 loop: CASSHWGARADTQYF. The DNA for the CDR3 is TGTGCCAGCAGCCATTGGGGGGCGCGGGCAGATACGCAGTATTTT.

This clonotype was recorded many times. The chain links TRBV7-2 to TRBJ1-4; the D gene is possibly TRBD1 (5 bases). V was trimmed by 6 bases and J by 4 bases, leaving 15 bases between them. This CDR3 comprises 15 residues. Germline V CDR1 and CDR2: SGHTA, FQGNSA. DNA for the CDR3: TGTGCCAGCAGTCCTCAGCGGGGGGATAATGAAAAACTGTTTTTT. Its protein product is CASSPQRGDNEKLFF.

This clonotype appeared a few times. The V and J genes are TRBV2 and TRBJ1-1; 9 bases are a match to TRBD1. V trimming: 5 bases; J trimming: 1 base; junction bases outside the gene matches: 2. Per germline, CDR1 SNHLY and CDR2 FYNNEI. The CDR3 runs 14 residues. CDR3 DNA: TGTGCCAGCAGTCGGGACAGGGAGAACACTGAAGCTTTCTTT. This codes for CASSRDRENTEAFF.

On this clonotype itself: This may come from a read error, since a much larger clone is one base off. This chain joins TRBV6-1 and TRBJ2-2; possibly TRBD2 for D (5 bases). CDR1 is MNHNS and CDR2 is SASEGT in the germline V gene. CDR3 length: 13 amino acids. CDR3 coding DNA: TGTGCCAGCAGTTCACTTCACACCGGGGAGCTGCTTTTT. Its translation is CASSSLHTGELLF.